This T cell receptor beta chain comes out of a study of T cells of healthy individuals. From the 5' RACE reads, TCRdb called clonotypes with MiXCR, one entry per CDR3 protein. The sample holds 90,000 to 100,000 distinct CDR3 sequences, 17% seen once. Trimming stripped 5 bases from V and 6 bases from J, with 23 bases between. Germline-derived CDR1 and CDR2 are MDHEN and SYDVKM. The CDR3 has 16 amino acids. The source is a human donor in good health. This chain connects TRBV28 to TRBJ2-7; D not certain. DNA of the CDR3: TGTGCCAGCAGTCCCTCGGGCCTGCCTGGTGCGCGCGAGCAGTACTTC. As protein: CASSPSGLPGAREQYF.